This T cell receptor beta chain was documented in a study of neurological immune-mediated disorders. This clonotype was counted at least ten times. The time point was: technical triplicate 2. 2 million PBMCs stored at -80 C were the source of the unsorted libraries. Germline CDR1 is SGHAT and CDR2 is FQNNGV. The V segment lost 4 bases and the J segment 6 bases; nucleotides outside the gene matches: 12. This CDR3 comprises 16 residues. With 10-nucleotide random UMIs included, cDNA was synthesized by 5'RACE. Over 160 million TCR-beta sequences from 15-18 subjects were obtained in each sequencing run. TCRdb reprocessed the 5' RACE reads via MiXCR and lists one record per CDR3 protein. The sample yields about 59,000 distinct CDR3 sequences, approximately 25% seen once.

The chain links TRBV11-2 to TRBJ2-1; 7 positions match TRBD2. This clonotype originated in a man aged 60 to 75 with HTLV-1-associated myelopathy (HAM/TSP). Sequenced: PBMCs. CDR3 residues: CASSSSRGEGPNEQFF. CDR3 in DNA: TGTGCCAGCAGCTCCTCTCGGGGGGAGGGCCCCAATGAGCAGTTCTTC.